The 30 T cell receptor beta chains below come from one sample, sequenced in a study of T cells in Graves' hyperthyroidism and ophthalmopathy. The CDR3 regions of TCR beta were amplified from RNA transcripts. The HTBI primer set drove a first-round RT-PCR of the TCR CDR3. TCRdb fed the multiplex PCR reads into MiXCR, producing one record per CDR3 protein. The repertoire consists of about 210,000 distinct CDR3 sequences, with approximately 17% occurring once and the leading ten covering around 52%. The source material was blood. The receptors originated from a man between 50 and 59 years old with Graves' hyperthyroidism.

V gene TRBV5-5 combines with J gene TRBJ2-1; tentatively, D is TRBD2 (5 bases). This CDR3 comprises 13 residues. V shed 4 bases and J shed 12 bases, with 17 bases lying between them. Germline V gene lookup returns CDR1 SGHKS and CDR2 YYEKEE (reference sequence). In nucleotides, the CDR3 is TGTGCCAGCAGCCCTGACGCGGGCCTGGGGCAGTTCTTC. This gives the protein CASSPDAGLGQFF. Together with reference TRBV5-5 and TRBJ2-1, the CDR3 gives the full variable domain: DAGVTQSPTHLIKTRGQQVTLRCSPISGHKSVSWYQQVLGQGPQFIFQYYEKEERGRGNFPDRFSARQFPNYSSELNVNALLLGDSALYLCASSPDAGLGQFFGPGTRLTVL.

The chain is built from TRBV4-3 and TRBJ2-5; 11 bases are a match to TRBD2. V lost 2 bases and J lost 5; bases outside the gene matches: 4. Germline V gene sequence: CDR1 LGHNA, CDR2 YSLEER. The CDR3 contains 15 residues. CDR3 nucleotide sequence: TGCGCCAGCAGCCAACATAGCGGGAGGGAGGAGACCCAGTACTTC. It codes for CASSQHSGREETQYF.

This clonotype was detected ten times or more. The chain carries TRBV29-1 and TRBJ1-2; D is unresolved. Germline CDR1 SQVTM, CDR2 ANQGSEA. Trimming stripped 3 bases from V and 5 bases from J, with 10 bases between. This CDR3 region has 12 residues. The CDR3 sequence: CSVESDSYGYTF. The CDR3 nucleotides read TGCAGCGTTGAGAGTGACTCTTATGGCTACACCTTC. The full variable domain, completed using reference TRBV29-1 and TRBJ1-2, is SAVISQKPSRDICQRGTSLTIQCQVDSQVTMMFWYRQQPGQSLTLIATANQGSEATYESGFVIDKFPISRPNLTFSTLTVSNMSPEDSSIYLCSVESDSYGYTFGSGTRLTVV.

This clonotype showed up many times. The chain carries TRBV28 and TRBJ2-7; D perhaps matches TRBD2 (7 bases). The CDR3 has 15 amino acids. Germline assignment: CDR1 MDHEN and CDR2 SYDVKM. Trimming removed 3 bases from V and 3 bases from J, with 15 bases in between. CDR3 protein: CASSLEAGHHYEQYF. CDR3 DNA sequence: TGTGCCAGCAGTTTGGAAGCGGGACACCACTACGAGCAGTACTTC.

There are many counts of this clonotype. The chain recombines TRBV6-2 or TRBV6-3 with TRBJ1-1; 11 bases map to TRBD1. Germline CDR1 is MNHEY and CDR2 is SVGEGT. This CDR3 is built from 15 residues. Trimming at V came to 6 bases and at J to 0 bases, leaving 3 bases not matched to a gene. CDR3 amino acids: CASRGTGGVNTEAFF. Written as DNA, the CDR3 is TGTGCCAGCAGGGGGACAGGGGGGGTGAACACTGAAGCTTTCTTT.

This chain's CDR3 is CASSQPGRGVISNQPQHF. For the CDR3, the DNA is TGCGCCAGCAGCCAACCGGGCAGGGGGGTAATCAGCAATCAGCCCCAGCATTTT. The V and J genes are TRBV4-1 and TRBJ1-5, with TRBD1 identical over 7 bases. The CDR3 is made up of 18 amino acids. With V trimmed by 2 bases and J by 1 base, 11 bases remained unmatched. From germline, CDR1 is MGHRA and CDR2 YSYEKL.

This clonotype was seen many times. The chain has TRBV20-1 and TRBJ2-5, with D possibly matching TRBD2 (6 bases). The CDR3 runs 13 residues. Trimming took 5 bases from V and 5 from J, leaving 15 bases between them. Germline V gene data show CDR1 as DFQATT and CDR2 as SNEGSKA (reference sequence). CDR3 region: CSAPVAGTETQYF. DNA of the CDR3: TGCAGTGCTCCGGTTGCAGGGACTGAGACCCAGTACTTC.

The chain uses TRBV11-1 and TRBJ2-1; TRBD2 matches 14 bases. Germline-derived CDR1 and CDR2 are SGHAT and FQDESV (reference sequence). The CDR3 length is 16 residues. Trimming removed 5 bases from V and 6 bases from J; junction bases left unmatched: 6. As DNA, the CDR3 is TGTGCCAGCAGCACGAAGACTAGCGGGAGGGCCAATGAGCAGTTCTTC. This translates into CASSTKTSGRANEQFF. The variable domain in full, with the rest retrieved from reference TRBV11-1 and TRBJ2-1, is EAEVAQSPRYKITEKSQAVAFWCDPISGHATLYWYRQILGQGPELLVQFQDESVVDDSQLPKDRFSAERLKGVDSTLKIQPAELGDSAMYLCASSTKTSGRANEQFFGPGTRLTVL.

This sequence joins TRBV6-2 or TRBV6-3 and TRBJ2-1, with D possibly being TRBD2 (6 bases). Germline V gene lookup returns CDR1 MNHEY and CDR2 SVGEGT. This CDR3 is built from 15 residues. V shed 6 bases and J shed 9 bases, with 21 bases lying between them. The CDR3, as DNA: TGTGCCAGCAGCCGTTTAGCGGACCTTTCAAGTGAGCAGTTCTTC. Its translation is CASSRLADLSSEQFF.

This chain joins TRBV9 and TRBJ2-7; 7 bases align to TRBD1. CDR1 SGDLS and CDR2 YYNGEE come from the germline V gene. Losses at the gene ends were 0 bases for V and 4 bases for J; bases not matched to a gene: 10. This CDR3 contains 16 residues. CDR3 bases: TGTGCCAGCAGCGTAGCTCGGGCAGGGGGAAATTACGAGCAGTACTTC. Amino acids: CASSVARAGGNYEQYF. Full variable domain (missing parts from reference TRBV9 and TRBJ2-7): DSGVTQTPKHLITATGQRVTLRCSPRSGDLSVYWYQQSLDQGLQFLIQYYNGEERAKGNILERFSAQQFPDLHSELNLSSLELGDSALYFCASSVARAGGNYEQYFGPGTRLTVT.

This clonotype has just a few counts. The chain combines TRBV4-1 with TRBJ1-1; D is ambiguous. CDR3 length equals 15 residues. Germline-derived CDR1 and CDR2 are MGHRA and YSYEKL. V lost 4 bases and J lost 1, with 13 bases in between. CDR3 loop: CASSLVTYPNTEAFF. DNA for the CDR3: TGCGCCAGCAGCCTCGTGACATACCCGAACACTGAAGCTTTCTTT.

This clonotype was counted many times. This chain links TRBV20-1 with TRBJ2-7; D not certain. The CDR3 contains 8 residues. Germline V gives CDR1 DFQATT, CDR2 SNEGSKA (reference sequence). Trimming left V 7 bases short and J 6 bases short, with 4 bases between. The CDR3 DNA is TGCAGTGGAACCGAGCAGTACTTC. Translation gives CSGTEQYF.

This clonotype was recorded many times. The chain couples TRBV11-3 to TRBJ2-2; D is perhaps TRBD2 (6 bases). Per germline, CDR1 SGHNT and CDR2 YENEEA. Deletions cut 6 bases from V and 7 bases from J, with 15 bases between. This CDR3 spans 14 amino acids. The CDR3 loop reads CASSWDSLGGELFF. The CDR3 nucleotides read TGTGCCAGCAGTTGGGACTCCCTAGGCGGGGAGCTGTTTTTT.

The table lists this clonotype with many counts. V is TRBV6-1 and J is TRBJ2-3; D uncertain. CDR3 length: 14 amino acids. CDR1 is MNHNS, CDR2 SASEGT, per germline. V was pared by 4 bases and J by 3 bases, with 11 bases between. The CDR3 DNA is TGTGCCAGCAGTGGGGCCCTGAGGACAGATACGCAGTATTTT. This encodes CASSGALRTDTQYF.

This clonotype was counted many times. V gene TRBV6-1 combines with J gene TRBJ2-1; the D is unclear. V was shortened by 6 bases and J by 0 bases, with 6 bases between the two germline ends. The CDR3 contains 13 residues. Germline V gene lookup returns CDR1 MNHNS and CDR2 SASEGT. CDR3 sequence (DNA): TGTGCCAGCAGCGGATACTCCTACAATGAGCAGTTCTTC. Protein product: CASSGYSYNEQFF.

The CDR3 loop is CASKLGRVSSTDTQYF. For the CDR3, the DNA is TGTGCCAGCAAACTGGGGAGGGTATCAAGCACAGATACGCAGTATTTT. The chain combines TRBV7-9 with TRBJ2-3; 7 positions match TRBD2. Germline-derived CDR1 and CDR2 are SEHNR and FQNEAQ (reference sequence). V lost 7 bases, J lost 0 bases, and 10 bases stayed unmatched. CDR3 size: 16 residues.

This clonotype has just a few counts. The chain employs TRBV7-3 and TRBJ2-2; TRBD2 aligns across 7 bases. The CDR3 is 16 residues long. Germline V gene data show CDR1 as SGHTA and CDR2 as FQGTGA. Trimming at V came to 5 bases and at J to 3 bases, leaving 9 bases not matched to a gene. The CDR3 region has the DNA TGTGCCAGCAGCCTCGGAGGCGGGGGTTACACCGGGGAGCTGTTTTTT. Translating gives CASSLGGGGYTGELFF.

This clonotype was counted many times. The chain has TRBV28 and TRBJ2-3, with D possibly TRBD1 on 6 matching bases. Looked up from germline, CDR1 is MDHEN and CDR2 is SYDVKM. The germline V and J ends were trimmed by 6 bases and 4 bases, with 20 bases remaining between them. The CDR3 length is 16 residues. In nucleotides, the CDR3 is TGTGCCAGCAGCCCAAGACAGGACTTCGTCGCAGATACGCAGTATTTT. This sequence encodes CASSPRQDFVADTQYF.

The rearrangement links TRBV20-1 to TRBJ2-5, with TRBD2 identical over 11 bases. Unmatched junction bases numbered 5, after V lost 2 bases and J lost 3 bases. From germline, CDR1 is DFQATT and CDR2 SNEGSKA (reference sequence). The CDR3 consists of 15 residues. The CDR3 DNA follows: TGCAGTGCTAGACGGCTAGCGGGGGGCGAAGAGACCCAGTACTTC. This encodes CSARRLAGGEETQYF.

This clonotype appeared many times. The chain has TRBV7-9 and TRBJ2-7; D ambiguous. The CDR3 runs to 12 residues. V was clipped by 5 bases and J by 0 bases, with 5 bases between them. Germline loops: CDR1 SEHNR, CDR2 FQNEAQ (reference sequence). The CDR3 DNA reads TGTGCCAGCAGCCCGAGCTCCTACGAGCAGTACTTC. Amino acids: CASSPSSYEQYF.

This clonotype was picked up many times. The chain recombines TRBV29-1 with TRBJ1-1, with a weak D call TRBD1 (5 bases). With 2 bases removed from V and 5 bases from J, the gap between germline ends came to 21 bases. The CDR3 runs to 16 residues. Germline V gene lookup returns CDR1 SQVTM and CDR2 ANQGSEA. Here the CDR3 reads CSVEFHGRGMGTEAFF. The CDR3 DNA sequence: TGCAGCGTTGAATTTCACGGGAGGGGAATGGGGACTGAAGCTTTCTTT.

In its sample, this clonotype was seen many times. The chain joins TRBV2 to TRBJ2-7, with a tentative D call TRBD2 (6 bases). The length of the CDR3 is 16 residues. CDR1 is SNHLY, CDR2 FYNNEI, per germline. Trimming took 4 bases from V and 4 from J, leaving 20 bases between them. In DNA, the CDR3 is TGTGCCAGCAGTGGGGGTCCTGTTGGGAGGACGTACGAGCAGTACTTC. Amino acids: CASSGGPVGRTYEQYF.

This clonotype was observed many times. V and J are TRBV12-5 and TRBJ2-5, with D possibly matching TRBD1 (5 bases). Trimming left V 1 base short and J 3 bases short, with 18 bases between. CDR1 LGHNT and CDR2 FRNRAP come from the germline V gene. The CDR3 has 17 amino acids. Here the CDR3 reads CASGLAEIGHTKETQYF. The DNA for the CDR3 is TGTGCTAGTGGTTTGGCCGAAATTGGACATACGAAAGAGACCCAGTACTTC.

In this sample, this clonotype turned up a few times. The CDR3 sequence: CASSLESTGETQYF. The CDR3 nucleotides read TGCGCCAGCAGCTTGGAGAGCACAGGCGAGACCCAGTACTTC. V usage is TRBV5-1 and J usage is TRBJ2-5; a possible D gene is TRBD1 (5 bases). Per the germline V gene, CDR1 is SGHRS and CDR2 is YFSETQ. With 0 bases removed from V and 5 bases from J, the gap between germline ends came to 11 bases. The CDR3 covers 14 residues.

This clonotype was seen ten or more times. The CDR3 region is CSASISGGAGELFF. The CDR3 nucleotides are TGCAGTGCTAGTATTTCGGGAGGCGCCGGGGAGCTGTTTTTT. The chain employs TRBV20-1 and TRBJ2-2, with TRBD2 matching over 7 bases. J gave up 6 bases and V 3 bases, and 7 bases lay outside the gene matches. This CDR3 has 14 residues. Germline assignment: CDR1 DFQATT and CDR2 SNEGSKA (reference sequence).

The chain uses TRBV24-1 and TRBJ2-5; weak D call: TRBD2 (7 bases). V was pared by 7 bases and J by 0 bases, with 32 bases between. The length of the CDR3 is 21 residues. The V gene's germline CDR1 is KGHDR and CDR2 SFDVKD. CDR3 loop: CATSRGGRVPLGDTHQETQYF. The CDR3, as DNA: TGTGCCACCAGCAGAGGCGGGAGAGTACCTTTGGGGGACACCCACCAAGAGACCCAGTACTTC.

In this sample, this clonotype turned up many times. The chain uses TRBV12-3 or TRBV12-4 and TRBJ2-7; 9 nucleotides agree with TRBD2. Losses at the gene ends were 4 bases for V and 4 bases for J; bases not matched to a gene: 8. The CDR3 length is 15 residues. This CDR3 is CASSSGGRASYEQYF. In DNA, the CDR3 is TGTGCCAGCAGTTCCGGCGGGAGGGCTTCATACGAGCAGTACTTC.

DNA of the CDR3: TGCGCCAGCAGCTTGGGCGGACTAGCGGGAGGAACCTACGAGCAGTACTTC. Translating it yields CASSLGGLAGGTYEQYF. The J gene is TRBJ2-7, the V gene TRBV5-1, with 14 bases identical to TRBD2. Per the germline V gene, CDR1 is SGHRS and CDR2 is YFSETQ. V shed 0 bases and J 2 bases; nucleotides not matched to a gene: 4. The CDR3 runs 17 residues.

This clonotype came up many times. This chain links TRBV5-1 with TRBJ1-1, with D tentatively TRBD1 (5 bases). CDR3 length: 13 residues. V was cut by 3 bases and J by 6 bases, with 12 bases left in between. Per germline, CDR1 SGHRS and CDR2 YFSETQ. The CDR3 protein is CASSSIRAAEAFF. The CDR3 DNA follows: TGCGCCAGCAGCTCGATCAGGGCCGCTGAAGCTTTCTTT.

V and J are TRBV24-1 and TRBJ1-5; tentatively, D is TRBD1 (6 bases). This CDR3 region has 17 residues. Per the germline V gene, CDR1 is KGHDR and CDR2 is SFDVKD. The V end lost 5 bases, the J end lost 3 bases, and 19 bases lay between the germline ends. The CDR3 spells CATSGVLDPGDNQPQHF. CDR3 nucleotides: TGTGCCACCAGTGGAGTCCTCGATCCAGGGGACAATCAGCCCCAGCATTTT.